The next 24 T cell receptor beta chains were all read from a single sample in a study of lymphopenia after photon versus proton radiotherapy. Using immunoSEQ multiplex PCR, the repertoire was profiled, and TCRdb retains in-frame clones only, with some absent. The data hold 65,000 to 70,000 clones, with just over 90% observed a single time. Source: peripheral blood, taken from a patient treated with photon-based radiotherapy. Source of these receptors: a woman aged 70-85 years with pancreatic cancer.

The chain recombines TRBV15 with TRBJ2-7, with a weak D call TRBD2 (6 bases). V gave up 1 base and J gave up 6 bases, with 16 bases separating them. The CDR3 spans 15 residues. The germline V gene encodes CDR1 LNHNV and CDR2 YYDKDF (reference sequence). CDR3: CATSRGGREDSEQYF. CDR3 bases: TGTGCCACCAGCAGAGGTGGCAGGGAGGACTCCGAGCAGTACTTC.

V gene TRBV7-3 combines with J gene TRBJ2-3, with 14 bases fitting TRBD2. V was clipped by 5 bases and J by 6 bases; unmatched bases: 19. The CDR3 length is 20 residues. Germline loops: CDR1 SGHTA, CDR2 FQGTGA. CDR3 DNA: TGTGCCAGCAGCGTATACCCGGGACTAGCGGGAGATGGGTCAACGGATACGCAGTATTTT. Translated, it gives CASSVYPGLAGDGSTDTQYF.

The chain is built from TRBV4-2 and TRBJ1-2; D is uncertain. Germline V lookup: CDR1 LGHNA, CDR2 YNFKEQ. CDR3 length: 13 amino acids. The ends were cut back, 0 bases at V and 4 bases at J, with 6 bases in the middle. CDR3 sequence (DNA): TGTGCCAGCAGCCAAGAGTCTGGCTATGGCTACACCTTC. Translation: CASSQESGYGYTF.

This rearrangement joins TRBV7-6 to TRBJ2-7; D might be TRBD1 (5 bases). Germline V gene data show CDR1 as SGHVS and CDR2 as FNYEAQ. V lost 0 bases and J lost 3, with 9 bases in between. The CDR3 has 14 amino acids. In nucleotides, the CDR3 is TGTGCCAGCAGCTTAGCAGGGGATCACTACGAGCAGTACTTC. Residues: CASSLAGDHYEQYF.

This rearrangement joins TRBV7-2 to TRBJ2-1; 11 nucleotides line up with TRBD2. Germline V gives CDR1 SGHTA, CDR2 FQGNSA. The ends lost 5 bases at V and 10 bases at J; junction bases unmatched: 13. The CDR3 loop spans 16 amino acids. The CDR3 coding sequence is TGTGCCAGCAGCCTAGGGGGTAGCGGGAGGGCCAGAGAGCAGTTCTTC. It specifies CASSLGGSGRAREQFF. The full variable domain, with the rest looked up from reference TRBV7-2 and TRBJ2-1, is GAGVSQSPSNKVTEKGKDVELRCDPISGHTALYWYRQSLGQGLEFLIYFQGNSAPDKSGLPSDRFSAERTGGSVSTLTIQRTQQEDSAVYLCASSLGGSGRAREQFFGPGTRLTVL.

This chain joins TRBV14 and TRBJ2-7; tentatively, D is TRBD2 (5 bases). CDR1 is SGHDN and CDR2 is FVKESK in the germline V gene. The CDR3 loop spans 14 amino acids. Trimming cost V 4 bases and J 0 bases, with 10 bases left between them. CDR3: CASSPRGISYEQYF. CDR3 in DNA: TGTGCCAGCAGCCCCCGAGGGATCTCCTACGAGCAGTACTTC.

The chain couples TRBV7-3 to TRBJ2-1, with no clear D. CDR3 size: 12 residues. Germline-derived CDR1 and CDR2 are SGHTA and FQGTGA. Trimming left V 4 bases short and J 9 bases short, with 10 bases between. The CDR3 DNA sequence: TGTGCCAGCAGCTCCGAAGTCGGTGAGCAGTTCTTC. This translates into CASSSEVGEQFF.

This clone has only a few counts. The chain joins TRBV5-1 to TRBJ2-2; 13 bases agree with TRBD2. The trim removed 1 base at V and 5 bases at J, leaving 5 bases unmatched. The CDR3 totals 17 residues. Germline values: CDR1 SGHRS, CDR2 YFSETQ. In nucleotides, the CDR3 is TGCGCCAGCAGCTTGCCAGGACTAGCGGGGGTTACCGGGGAGCTGTTTTTT. It yields the protein CASSLPGLAGVTGELFF.

The rearrangement uses TRBV5-1 and TRBJ2-5, with TRBD1 matching 12 bases. V gave up 0 bases and J gave up 5 bases; unmatched junction bases: 5. The CDR3 is 16 amino acids. Germline CDR1 reads SGHRS; CDR2 reads YFSETQ. The DNA for the CDR3 is TGCGCCAGCAGCTTGGCCGGGACAGGGGGCGGGGAGACCCAGTACTTC. It yields the protein CASSLAGTGGGETQYF.

V and J are TRBV2 and TRBJ2-1; 10 nucleotides agree with TRBD2. The V segment lost 5 bases and the J segment 3 bases; nucleotides outside the gene matches: 1. CDR1 is SNHLY and CDR2 is FYNNEI in the germline V gene. CDR3 length: 14 amino acids. DNA of the CDR3: TGTGCCAGCAGTACTAGCGGGATCTACAATGAGCAGTTCTTC. This sequence encodes CASSTSGIYNEQFF.

The J gene is TRBJ1-2, the V gene TRBV4-1; D gene uncertain. Trimming cost V 1 base and J 5 bases, with 11 bases left between them. The CDR3 sequence is 14 residues long. Germline assignment: CDR1 MGHRA and CDR2 YSYEKL. For the CDR3, the DNA is TGCGCCAGCAGCCAAGGGGGAGGGATATATGGCTACACCTTC. This encodes CASSQGGGIYGYTF.

J is TRBJ2-2 and V is TRBV11-2, with TRBD2 identical over 8 bases. The V and J ends lost 4 bases and 3 bases, in that order; junction bases with no gene match: 10. Germline CDR1 is SGHAT and CDR2 is FQNNGV. The CDR3 is 17 amino acids. CDR3 nucleotides: TGTGCCAGCAGCTCGACAACGGGAGGGCCGTACACCGGGGAGCTGTTTTTT. The encoded protein is CASSSTTGGPYTGELFF.

The chain couples TRBV7-9 to TRBJ2-1; 7 positions match TRBD2. The V gene's germline CDR1 is SEHNR and CDR2 FQNEAQ (reference sequence). The ends lost 3 bases at V and 4 bases at J; junction bases unmatched: 6. The CDR3 has 15 amino acids. The CDR3 DNA is TGTGCCAGCAGCTTGGCTAGCGGAAAATACAATGAGCAGTTCTTC. It codes for CASSLASGKYNEQFF. Filled out from reference TRBV7-9 and TRBJ2-1, the complete variable domain reads DTGVSQNPRHKITKRGQNVTFRCDPISEHNRLYWYRQTLGQGPEFLTYFQNEAQLEKSRLLSDRFSAERPKGSFSTLEIQRTEQGDSAMYLCASSLASGKYNEQFFGPGTRLTVL.

The J gene is TRBJ2-7, the V gene TRBV7-9; D not resolved. This CDR3 is 11 amino acids long. Germline values: CDR1 SEHNR, CDR2 FQNEAQ (reference sequence). With 1 base removed from V and 7 bases from J, the gap between germline ends came to 5 bases. This CDR3 is CASSLGEEQYF. CDR3 in DNA: TGTGCCAGCAGCTTAGGAGAGGAGCAGTACTTC. The whole variable domain, remainder taken from reference TRBV7-9 and TRBJ2-7, is DTGVSQNPRHKITKRGQNVTFRCDPISEHNRLYWYRQTLGQGPEFLTYFQNEAQLEKSRLLSDRFSAERPKGSFSTLEIQRTEQGDSAMYLCASSLGEEQYFGPGTRLTVT.

The chain employs TRBV5-8 and TRBJ1-3; D gene unclear. The germline CDR1 and CDR2 sequences are SGHTS and YDEGEE. The V end was cut by 2 bases, the J end by 3 bases, with 0 bases between. The CDR3 is 11 residues long. The CDR3 reads CASSFGNTIYF. Here the CDR3 DNA reads TGTGCCAGCAGCTTTGGAAACACCATATATTTT.

V usage is TRBV7-6 and J usage is TRBJ2-1; maybe TRBD1 (5 bases). The V and J ends lost 5 bases and 3 bases respectively, with 17 bases between them. The CDR3 has 16 amino acids. CDR1 is SGHVS, CDR2 FNYEAQ, per germline. The CDR3 spells CASSPREGVDYNEQFF. As DNA, the CDR3 is TGTGCCAGCAGCCCCCGAGAAGGGGTGGACTACAATGAGCAGTTCTTC.

The chain uses TRBV7-2 and TRBJ1-2; 8 bases line up with TRBD1. The V segment lost 5 bases and the J segment 2 bases; nucleotides outside the gene matches: 7. CDR1 SGHTA and CDR2 FQGNSA come from the germline V gene. This CDR3 comprises 15 residues. The CDR3 here is CASSVSGGANYGYTF. CDR3 bases: TGTGCCAGCAGCGTATCAGGGGGCGCGAACTATGGCTACACCTTC. Based on the CDR3 plus reference TRBV7-2 and TRBJ1-2, the full variable domain is GAGVSQSPSNKVTEKGKDVELRCDPISGHTALYWYRQSLGQGLEFLIYFQGNSAPDKSGLPSDRFSAERTGGSVSTLTIQRTQQEDSAVYLCASSVSGGANYGYTFGSGTRLTVV.

The J gene is TRBJ2-3, the V gene TRBV12-5, with TRBD2 matching over 8 bases. Trimming took 3 bases from V and 5 from J; bases not matched to a gene: 10. The CDR3 consists of 16 residues. From germline, CDR1 is LGHNT and CDR2 FRNRAP. The CDR3 DNA follows: TGTGCTAGTGGTTTTCTTCGAGCGGGAGATGAAGATACGCAGTATTTT. Protein product: CASGFLRAGDEDTQYF.

The rearrangement uses TRBV21-1 and TRBJ2-7; the table's D call TRBD1 went unverified against the DNA. TRBV21-1 is assigned pseudogene status. This CDR3 has 15 residues. CDR3 bases: TGTGCCAGCAGCAAGACAGCCCGGAGCTCCTACGAGCAGTACTTC. This gives the protein CASSKTARSSYEQYF.

This rearrangement joins TRBV27 to TRBJ2-2, with 9 bases matching TRBD2. This CDR3 is built from 13 residues. Germline lookup yields CDR1 MNHEY and CDR2 SMNVEV (reference sequence). Trimming at V came to 8 bases and at J to 9 bases, leaving 7 bases not matched to a gene. CDR3 DNA sequence: TGTGCCAGCTCAGCTAGCGGGGTGAGGGAGCTGTTTTTT. Translated: CASSASGVRELFF.

V usage is TRBV2 and J usage is TRBJ2-5; either TRBD1 or TRBD2 may fit D (7 bases each). Germline V gene lookup returns CDR1 SNHLY and CDR2 FYNNEI. This CDR3 is 14 amino acids long. The V end was cut by 7 bases, the J end by 9 bases, with 21 bases between. The CDR3 DNA follows: TGTGCCAGCAAGGGGGGGACAGTTGGCTGGGCCCAGTACTTC. This codes for CASKGGTVGWAQYF.

The chain joins TRBV28 to TRBJ2-5, with TRBD2 matching 13 bases. Germline CDR1 and CDR2: MDHEN and SYDVKM. This CDR3 region has 15 residues. Trimming removed 5 bases from V and 5 bases from J; junction bases left unmatched: 5. CDR3 nucleotides: TGTGCCAGCAGTCGACTAGCGGGAGGAACGGAGACCCAGTACTTC. Amino acid sequence: CASSRLAGGTETQYF.

The genes are TRBV27 and TRBJ2-1; 7 bases agree with TRBD2. The germline CDR1 and CDR2 sequences are MNHEY and SMNVEV (reference sequence). Losses at the gene ends were 3 bases for V and 6 bases for J; bases not matched to a gene: 8. The CDR3 runs 15 residues. The CDR3 sequence is CASSFRLAVRNEQFF. The CDR3 coding sequence is TGTGCCAGCAGTTTCCGGCTAGCGGTACGCAATGAGCAGTTCTTC.

The rearrangement links TRBV7-2 to TRBJ1-2, with 7 nucleotides matching TRBD1. The germline V gene has CDR1 SGHTA and CDR2 FQGNSA. This CDR3 is built from 13 residues. V gave up 5 bases and J gave up 5 bases; unmatched junction bases: 5. This CDR3 reads CASSPGQFYGYTF. The CDR3 DNA follows: TGTGCCAGCAGCCCGGGACAGTTTTATGGCTACACCTTC. Variable domain in full (rest from reference TRBV7-2 and TRBJ1-2): GAGVSQSPSNKVTEKGKDVELRCDPISGHTALYWYRQSLGQGLEFLIYFQGNSAPDKSGLPSDRFSAERTGGSVSTLTIQRTQQEDSAVYLCASSPGQFYGYTFGSGTRLTVV.